This TCR beta chain appears in the sequencing data of a study of CD8 T cells in ankylosing spondylitis. For TCR beta, libraries came from quantitative 5'-RACE with molecular barcodes. TCRdb used MiXCR to reprocess the 5' RACE reads, holding one entry per CDR3 protein. The sample lists about 220,000 distinct CDR3 sequences; 18% were seen once. Turning to this clonotype: The antigen remains undetermined.

General study findings and limits: Characteristic, it appeared, of ankylosing spondylitis blood was a TCR beta motif of seven or eight highly homologous variants. Disease-linked clones bore a CD8+ phenotype and were relatively rare in peripheral blood.

The CDR3 is 17 residues long. Germline V CDR1 and CDR2: LGHDT, YNNKEL (reference sequence). The V and J ends lost 0 bases and 2 bases, in that order; junction bases with no gene match: 7. The TCR comes from a male donor with ankylosing spondylitis. The chain is built from TRBV3-1 and TRBJ2-3, with 8 nucleotides matching TRBD1. The specimen was blood, either unsorted or a sorted T cell fraction (not recorded which). For the CDR3, the DNA is TGTGCCAGCAGCCAAGATTGGAGACAGGGGAACACAGATACGCAGTATTTT. The encoded protein is CASSQDWRQGNTDTQYF.